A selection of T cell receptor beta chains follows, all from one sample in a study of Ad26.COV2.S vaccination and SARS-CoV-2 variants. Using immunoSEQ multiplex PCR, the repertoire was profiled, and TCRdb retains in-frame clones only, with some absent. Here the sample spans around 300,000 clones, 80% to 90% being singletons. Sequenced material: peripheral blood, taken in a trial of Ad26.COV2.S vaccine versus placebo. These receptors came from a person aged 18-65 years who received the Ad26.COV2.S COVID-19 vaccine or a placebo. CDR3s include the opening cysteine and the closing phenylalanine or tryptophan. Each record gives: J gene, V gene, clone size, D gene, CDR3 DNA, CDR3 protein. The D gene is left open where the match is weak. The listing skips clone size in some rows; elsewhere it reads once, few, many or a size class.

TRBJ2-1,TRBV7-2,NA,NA,TGTGCCAGCAGCTTAGCGTATGAGCAGTTCTTC,CASSLAYEQFF
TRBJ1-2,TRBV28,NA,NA,TGTGCCAGCAGCTCAGGGTATCAAGGCTACACCTTC,CASSSGYQGYTF
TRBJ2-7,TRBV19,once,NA,TGTGCCAGGGATACGCCGTTCGCCACCTACGAGCAGTACTTC,CARDTPFATYEQYF
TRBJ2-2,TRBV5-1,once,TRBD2,TGCGCCAGCAGCCTAGGACTAGCGAGTGTCGGGGAGCTGTTTTTT,CASSLGLASVGELFF
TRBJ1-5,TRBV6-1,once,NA,TGTGCCAGCAGTGAACGAGGGGTTGGTCAGCCCCAGCATTTT,CASSERGVGQPQHF
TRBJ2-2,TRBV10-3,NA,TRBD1,TGTGCCATCAGAAGGGACAGGGGGGCCGGCGGGGAGCTGTTTTTT,CAIRRDRGAGGELFF
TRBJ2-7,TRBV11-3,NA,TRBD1,TGTGCCAGCAGCTGGGACAGGGAGGACGAGCAGTACTTC,CASSWDREDEQYF
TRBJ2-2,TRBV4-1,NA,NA,TGCGCCAGCAGCCAAAAAACGGGGGCCGGCAACGGGGAGCTGTTTTTT,CASSQKTGAGNGELFF
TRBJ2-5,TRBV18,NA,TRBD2,TGTGCCAGCTCCATGCGGGGGAATGTGAAGACCCAGTACTTC,CASSMRGNVKTQYF
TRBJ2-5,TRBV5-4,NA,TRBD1,TGTGCCAGCAGCTTGGCCGAGTGGGACAGTGGGGGCCAAGAGACCCAGTACTTC,CASSLAEWDSGGQETQYF
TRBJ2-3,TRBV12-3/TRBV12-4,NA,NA,TGTGCCAGCAGTAGGCGGGGCGCAGATACGCAGTATTTT,CASSRRGADTQYF
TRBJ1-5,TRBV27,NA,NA,TGTGCCAGCAGTTTCAGCGGCAATCAGCCCCAGCATTTT,CASSFSGNQPQHF
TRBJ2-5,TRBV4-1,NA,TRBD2,TGCGCCAGCAGCCAAGATCTGACAGCGGGGGGGGAGACCCAGTACTTC,CASSQDLTAGGETQYF
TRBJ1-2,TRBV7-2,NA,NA,TGTGCCAGCAGCCAGAGGGTGGCCTATGGCTACACCTTC,CASSQRVAYGYTF
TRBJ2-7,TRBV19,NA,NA,TGTGCCAGCAAAGGGGGGTTTGAGCAGTACTTC,CASKGGFEQYF
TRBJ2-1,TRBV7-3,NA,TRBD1,TGTGCCAGCAGCTCAACACTAGGGGGCAACTACAATGAGCAGTTCTTC,CASSSTLGGNYNEQFF
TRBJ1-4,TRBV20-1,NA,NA,TGCAGTGCTAGTTACAGGGCCCGTAATGAAAAACTGTTTTTT,CSASYRARNEKLFF
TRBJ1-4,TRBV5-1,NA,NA,TGCGCCAGCAGCCCGATAGTTGGGGCGACTGAAAAACTGTTTTTT,CASSPIVGATEKLFF
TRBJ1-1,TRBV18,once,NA,TGTGCCAGCTCACCAAACCCCCCGGGAAACACTGAAGCTTTCTTT,CASSPNPPGNTEAFF
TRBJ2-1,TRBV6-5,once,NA,TGTGCCAGCAGATCCCCCGGGGGCGCGTACAATGAGCAGTTCTTC,CASRSPGGAYNEQFF
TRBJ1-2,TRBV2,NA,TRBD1,TGTGCCAGCAGTGAAGTTGGTGGGACAGTGGGTGGCTACACCTTC,CASSEVGGTVGGYTF
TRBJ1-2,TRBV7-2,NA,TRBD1,TGTGCCAGCAGCCTTAGACAGGGGGACTATGGCTACACCTTC,CASSLRQGDYGYTF
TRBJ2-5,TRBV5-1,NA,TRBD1,TGCGCCAGCAGCTTGGGGGGACAGGGCGTCCAAGAGACCCAGTACTTC,CASSLGGQGVQETQYF
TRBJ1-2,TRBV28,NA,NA,TGTGCCAGCAGTTTATTAGCTCCTTCTAACTATGGCTACACCTTC,CASSLLAPSNYGYTF
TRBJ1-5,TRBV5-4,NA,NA,TGTGCCAGCAGCTTGGAGGGAGGGGCGTCCAATCAGCCCCAGCATTTT,CASSLEGGASNQPQHF
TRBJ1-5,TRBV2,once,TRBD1,TGTGCCAGCAGGAGGGACAGGTCTAATTATTATAGCAATCAGCCCCAGCATTTT,CASRRDRSNYYSNQPQHF
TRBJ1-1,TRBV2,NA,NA,TGTGCCAGCAGTGAAACATCGTACACTGAAGCTTTCTTT,CASSETSYTEAFF
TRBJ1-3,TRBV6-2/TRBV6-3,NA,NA,TGTGCCAGCAGTTACCGGACCTCTGGAAACACCATATATTTT,CASSYRTSGNTIYF
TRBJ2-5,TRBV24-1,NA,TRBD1,TGTGCCACCAGTGATTTTAATCCAGGGGGCCTCGAGACCCAGTACTTC,CATSDFNPGGLETQYF
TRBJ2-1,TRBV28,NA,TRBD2,TGTGCCAGCAGGGGAATGGGACTAGCGGGAGGGATATACAATGAGCAGTTCTTC,CASRGMGLAGGIYNEQFF
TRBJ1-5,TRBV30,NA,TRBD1,TGTGCCTCCAATGAGGGACAGGGAATAGGACAGCCCCAGCATTTT,CASNEGQGIGQPQHF
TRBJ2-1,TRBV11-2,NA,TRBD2,TGTGCCAGCAGCTTAAGAGCGGGAGGTGTAAATGAGCAGTTCTTC,CASSLRAGGVNEQFF
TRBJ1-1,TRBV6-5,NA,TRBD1,TGTGCCAGCGAAGTCAGGACAGGGACCACTGAAGCTTTCTTT,CASEVRTGTTEAFF
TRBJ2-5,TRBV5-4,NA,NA,TGTGCCAGCAGCATCGGACAGCAAGAGACCCAGTACTTC,CASSIGQQETQYF
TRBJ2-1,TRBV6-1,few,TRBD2,TGTGCCAGCAGTGAAATCGCACTAGCGGTCTCCTACAATGAGCAGTTCTTC,CASSEIALAVSYNEQFF
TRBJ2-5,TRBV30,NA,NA,TGTGCCTGGAGTGTATACAGGCAAGAGACCCAGTACTTC,CAWSVYRQETQYF
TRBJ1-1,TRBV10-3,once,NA,TGTGCCATCAGTGACCTAGATCCCACGAACACTGAAGCTTTCTTT,CAISDLDPTNTEAFF
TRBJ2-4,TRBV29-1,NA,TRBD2,TGCAGCGTTGTGTCTAGCGGGGTCAACATTCAGTACTTC,CSVVSSGVNIQYF
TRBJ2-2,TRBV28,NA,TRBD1,TGTGCCAGCAGTACATTGGACAGGGCGAACACCGGGGAGCTGTTTTTT,CASSTLDRANTGELFF
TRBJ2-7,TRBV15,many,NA,TGTGCCACCAGCAGAGAGGGAGGCTACGAGCAGTACTTC,CATSREGGYEQYF
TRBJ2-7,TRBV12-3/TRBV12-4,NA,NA,TGTGCCAGCAGTTTAGGACGGGACGGCGAGCAGTACTTC,CASSLGRDGEQYF
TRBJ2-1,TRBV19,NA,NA,TGTGCCAGTAGTATAGCCCCTGGAGGGGACCATGAGCAGTTCTTC,CASSIAPGGDHEQFF
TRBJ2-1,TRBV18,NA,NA,TGTGCCAGCTCACCTCCGTTGATGGATTACAATGAGCAGTTCTTC,CASSPPLMDYNEQFF
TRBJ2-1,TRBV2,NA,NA,TGTGCCAGCAGCCCGGAATCGGCGGGGAACAATGAGCAGTTCTTC,CASSPESAGNNEQFF
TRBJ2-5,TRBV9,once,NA,TGTGCCAGCAGCCCCCAGGGGGGGCAGGGAGAGACCCAGTACTTC,CASSPQGGQGETQYF
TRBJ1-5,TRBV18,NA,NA,TGTGCCAGCTCACCAGGACGGATCAATCAGCCCCAGCATTTT,CASSPGRINQPQHF
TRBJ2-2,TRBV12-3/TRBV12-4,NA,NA,TGTGCCAGCAGTCCCAGGGCTGGGGAGCTGTTTTTT,CASSPRAGELFF
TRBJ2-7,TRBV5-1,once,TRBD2,TGCGCCAGCAGCCGGACTAGCGGGAGCCCTGAGCAGTACTTC,CASSRTSGSPEQYF
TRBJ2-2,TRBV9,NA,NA,TGTGCCAGCAGCCCCGTAGGGTACCGAGAGGTTACGAACACCGGGGAGCTGTTTTTT,CASSPVGYREVTNTGELFF
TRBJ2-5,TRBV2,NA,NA,TGTGCCAGCAGTGGGGCTGGTGCAGGGGAAGAGACCCAGTACTTC,CASSGAGAGEETQYF
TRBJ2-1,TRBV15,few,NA,TGTGCCACCAGCAGAGATCGGGGTAGCGTACCCTACAATGAGCAGTTCTTC,CATSRDRGSVPYNEQFF
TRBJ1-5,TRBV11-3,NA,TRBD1,TGTGCCAGCAGCTCGCCCTGGGCCAGGGGGTCAAATCAGCCCCAGCATTTT,CASSSPWARGSNQPQHF
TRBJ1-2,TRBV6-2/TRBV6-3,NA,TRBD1,TGTGCCAGCAGTTACCCCCGGACAGGAGGAGACTATGGCTACACCTTC,CASSYPRTGGDYGYTF
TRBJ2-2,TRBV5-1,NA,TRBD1,TGCGCCAGCAGCGTGGGACAGGGGATGGGATTTGGGGAGCTGTTTTTT,CASSVGQGMGFGELFF
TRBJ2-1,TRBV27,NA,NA,TGTGCCAGCAGACCCAACGGGTGGGATGAGCAGTTCTTC,CASRPNGWDEQFF
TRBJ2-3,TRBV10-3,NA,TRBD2,TGTGCCATCAGTGAGTCGGATGGACTAGCGGGACGGGATACGCAGTATTTT,CAISESDGLAGRDTQYF
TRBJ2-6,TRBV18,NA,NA,TGTGCCAGCTCACCACAGGGAACCGGGGCCAACGTCCTGACTTTC,CASSPQGTGANVLTF